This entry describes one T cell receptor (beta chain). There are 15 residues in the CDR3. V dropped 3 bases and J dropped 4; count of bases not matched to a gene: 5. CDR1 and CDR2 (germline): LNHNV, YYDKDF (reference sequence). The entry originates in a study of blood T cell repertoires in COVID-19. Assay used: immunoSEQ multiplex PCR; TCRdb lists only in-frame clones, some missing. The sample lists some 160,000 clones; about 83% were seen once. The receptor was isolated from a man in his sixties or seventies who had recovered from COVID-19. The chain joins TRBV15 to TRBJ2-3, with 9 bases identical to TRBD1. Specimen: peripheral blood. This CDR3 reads CATSSRDRAPDTQYF. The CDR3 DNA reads TGTGCCACCAGCAGCCGGGACAGGGCCCCAGATACGCAGTATTTT.